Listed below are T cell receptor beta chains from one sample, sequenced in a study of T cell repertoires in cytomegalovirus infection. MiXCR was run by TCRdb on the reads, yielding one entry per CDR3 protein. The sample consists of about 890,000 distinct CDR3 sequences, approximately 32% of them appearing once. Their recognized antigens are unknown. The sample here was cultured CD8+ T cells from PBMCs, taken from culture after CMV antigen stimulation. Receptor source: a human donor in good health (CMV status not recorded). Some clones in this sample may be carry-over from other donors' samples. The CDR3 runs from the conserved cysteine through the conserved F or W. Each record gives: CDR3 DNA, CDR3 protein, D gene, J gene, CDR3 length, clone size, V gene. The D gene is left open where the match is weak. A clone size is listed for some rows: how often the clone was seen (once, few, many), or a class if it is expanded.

TGCGCCAGCAGTGAGGGGCGAAGGGAAGATACGCAGTATTTT CASSEGRREDTQYF NA TRBJ2-3 14 NA TRBV10-2
TGCAGCGTTGATCTCGGAACGGGAACTGAAGCTTTCTTT CSVDLGTGTEAFF NA TRBJ1-1 13 few TRBV29-1
TGTGCCAGCAGCTTGGGGACAGGGGCTTGGGTCTTC CASSLGTGAWVF TRBD1 TRBJ2-4 12 once TRBV5-6
TGTGCCAGCAGCGCAACCTGGGGTCAGGTTGCAACTAATGAAAAACTGTTTTTT CASSATWGQVATNEKLFF NA TRBJ1-4 18 NA TRBV5-6
TGCAGTGCCCTACATGAGGGGGCCTATGGCTACACCTTC CSALHEGAYGYTF TRBD1 TRBJ1-2 13 few TRBV20-1
TGTGCCAGCAGCCCCTATACAGGGGCTAAAAACATTCAGTACTTC CASSPYTGAKNIQYF TRBD1 TRBJ2-4 15 NA TRBV27
TGTGCCAGCAGTTCAAGCGGGGGGGCCTCTTGGGCCAAAAACATTCAGTACTTC CASSSSGGASWAKNIQYF TRBD2 TRBJ2-4 18 NA TRBV12-3/TRBV12-4
TGTGCCAGCAGCGTAGTCAGAAGCAACACTGAAGCTTTCTTT CASSVVRSNTEAFF NA TRBJ1-1 14 NA TRBV9
TGTGCCAGCAGTACAGGGGGCGGGAACTATGGCTACACCTTC CASSTGGGNYGYTF TRBD1 TRBJ1-2 14 NA TRBV27
TGCGCCAGCAGCCCCCGGACTAGCGGGGCGGGGGAGTTCTTC CASSPRTSGAGEFF TRBD2 TRBJ2-1 14 few TRBV4-1
TGTGCCAGCTGCCTAACCGGGACAGGGGCCTATGAGCAGTTCTTC CASCLTGTGAYEQFF TRBD1 TRBJ2-1 15 NA TRBV6-6
TGTGCCAGCAGCTTACCGCTTTATTTGGCGGGGGGACGCAATGAGCAGTTCTTC CASSLPLYLAGGRNEQFF TRBD2 TRBJ2-1 18 many TRBV7-9
TGTGCCAGCAGTTTCAGACAGGGGGGGGGGGCTTCACCCCTCCACTTT CASSFRQGGGASPLHF TRBD1 TRBJ1-6 16 NA TRBV27
TGTGCTACCCGGGGAGGGGGGCAGGATCAGCCCCAGCATTTT CATRGGGQDQPQHF NA TRBJ1-5 14 NA TRBV25-1
TGTGCCAGCAGTTTGGGTTGGAGACTTAACAGCAATCAGCCCCAGCATTTT CASSLGWRLNSNQPQHF NA TRBJ1-5 17 few TRBV12-3/TRBV12-4
TGTGCCAGCAGGAGGACAGGGGAAGGCAATGAGCAGTTCTTC CASRRTGEGNEQFF TRBD1 TRBJ2-1 14 NA TRBV2
TGTGCCAGCAGCTTGTTGACAGGCGATTATAACATTCAGTACTTC CASSLLTGDYNIQYF NA TRBJ2-4 15 NA TRBV5-6
TGTGCCAGCAGCCTGGGGACAGGGCCAGATGGCTACACCTTC CASSLGTGPDGYTF TRBD1 TRBJ1-2 14 NA TRBV13
TGTGCCAGCAGCCCCGACAGAGGTTATGAGGGTGAGCAGTTCTTC CASSPDRGYEGEQFF NA TRBJ2-1 15 few TRBV11-3
TGTGTCAGCAGTCGGGACTCCACCACAGATACGCAGTATTTT CVSSRDSTTDTQYF NA TRBJ2-3 14 NA TRBV27
TGTGCCAGCAGTTCGGGGGCCAATCAGCCCCAGCATTTT CASSSGANQPQHF NA TRBJ1-5 13 many TRBV27
TGTGCCAGCAGCTTAAAGACAGGACAGGGGGCGCGTACAGATACGCAGTATTTT CASSLKTGQGARTDTQYF TRBD1 TRBJ2-3 18 NA TRBV7-9
TGCGCCAGCAGCCAAACAAACAGAGCAACTAATGAAAAACTGTTTTTT CASSQTNRATNEKLFF NA TRBJ1-4 16 NA TRBV4-1
TGTGCCAGCAGCTCCCCTGAGGTTGGCTACACCTTC CASSSPEVGYTF NA TRBJ1-2 12 once TRBV7-4
TGTGCCAGCAGCCAACTCAGTAGGGGCCCTCAATACAATGAGCAGTTCTTC CASSQLSRGPQYNEQFF NA TRBJ2-1 17 NA TRBV7-9
TGTGCCAGCAGCTTAGTACTCGGGGATCGAGCCAAAAACATTCAGTACTTC CASSLVLGDRAKNIQYF NA TRBJ2-4 17 many TRBV7-2
TGTGCCAGTTGGCGGGGGGGGGCAGGGTCACCCCTCCACTTT CASWRGGAGSPLHF NA TRBJ1-6 14 few TRBV12-3/TRBV12-4
TGTGCTAGTGGTTTGACAGCAGGAGCTTTCTTT CASGLTAGAFF NA TRBJ1-1 11 few TRBV12-5
TGTGCCAGCAGTTTATTTCGTCTATCCACAGATACGCAGTATTTT CASSLFRLSTDTQYF NA TRBJ2-3 15 NA TRBV27
TGTGCCAGCAGCGCGACAGGGCGCGGGGATGAGCAGTTCTTC CASSATGRGDEQFF NA TRBJ2-1 14 few TRBV7-9
TGTGCCAGCAGTTTCGAAGAGTGGTGGACGCAGTATTTT CASSFEEWWTQYF NA TRBJ2-3 13 many TRBV7-6
TGTGCCAGCAGCTTGGGACGCAGGACAGGAGAAGCTTTCTTT CASSLGRRTGEAFF TRBD1 TRBJ1-1 14 many TRBV7-2
TGCGCCAGCAGCCAAGAAGGGGGTCAGAACACTGAAGCTTTCTTT CASSQEGGQNTEAFF NA TRBJ1-1 15 NA TRBV4-1
TGTGCCAGCAGTTACGACAGGGTGTTGAGCAATCAGCCCCAGCATTTT CASSYDRVLSNQPQHF TRBD1 TRBJ1-5 16 many TRBV6-6
TGTGCCAGCAGCAATGGCACAGTTCGAAGCAATCAGCCCCAGCATTTT CASSNGTVRSNQPQHF NA TRBJ1-5 16 few TRBV7-9
TGTGCCAGCAGCTTAACGCAGGGGGTAGGGACTGAAGCTTTCTTT CASSLTQGVGTEAFF TRBD1 TRBJ1-1 15 NA TRBV7-6
TGTGCCAGCAGCGTAGGACGCGGCACTGAAGCTTTCTTT CASSVGRGTEAFF NA TRBJ1-1 13 NA TRBV9
TGTGCAAGCAGCTTAGGCAGGAACCTCGCCTTC CASSLGRNLAF NA TRBJ1-2 11 NA TRBV7-9
TGTGCCAGCACCCCGGACAGGCCTAAAAACATTCAGTACTTC CASTPDRPKNIQYF TRBD1 TRBJ2-4 14 NA TRBV28
TGTGCCAGCAGTTCTACTAGCGGGGGACCACAAGAGACCCAGTACTTC CASSSTSGGPQETQYF TRBD2 TRBJ2-5 16 NA TRBV12-3/TRBV12-4
TGTGCTAGTGGTTTTGGGACGGAGAGCTCCTATAATTCACCCCTCCACTTT CASGFGTESSYNSPLHF NA TRBJ1-6 17 few TRBV12-5
TGTGCCAGCAGCGCCGAGGGGGCCGGGCCCCTCCACTTT CASSAEGAGPLHF TRBD1 TRBJ1-6 13 NA TRBV9
TGTGCCAGTACCACCGGGACAGGGGCTTTCTTT CASTTGTGAFF TRBD1 TRBJ1-1 11 few TRBV19
TGTGCCAGCAGTTACTCGCGTCCCTATGGCTACACCTTC CASSYSRPYGYTF NA TRBJ1-2 13 few TRBV6-2/TRBV6-3
TGTGCCAGCGGCAACCTAGCAACTAATGAAAAACTGTTTTTT CASGNLATNEKLFF NA TRBJ1-4 14 NA TRBV7-8
TGTGCCAGCAGTTACCACCAAATCACCGACAAGAACAGAGAAAAACTGTTTTTT CASSYHQITDKNREKLFF NA TRBJ1-4 18 NA TRBV6-6
TGTGCCAGCAGCTCCCGGACAGGGGCGAACCAAGAGACCCAGTACTTC CASSSRTGANQETQYF TRBD1 TRBJ2-5 16 few TRBV7-9
TGTGCCAGCAGCCATTCTGCGTCACCTCAAGAGACCCAGTACTTC CASSHSASPQETQYF NA TRBJ2-5 15 few TRBV9
TGTGCCATCAGTCCGGACAGGGTCGATGAAAAACTGTTTTTT CAISPDRVDEKLFF TRBD1 TRBJ1-4 14 NA TRBV10-3
TGTGCCAGCAGTAGAGCTAGTAGGGCAGATATGCAGTATTTT CASSRASRADMQYF NA TRBJ2-3 14 NA TRBV27
TGTGCCAGTAGTATATGGCCGGCTCGTCCTAGCGGGGGGGAAAACAATGAGCAGTTCTTC CASSIWPARPSGGENNEQFF TRBD2 TRBJ2-1 20 NA TRBV19
TGCAGTGCCGCCCGGTGGAGGGGGGGGGAGGTCACAGATACGCAGTATTTT CSAARWRGGEVTDTQYF NA TRBJ2-3 17 NA TRBV20-1
TGTGCCAGCAGCTCGGGGGCAGGAATTGCCTACGAGCAGTACTTC CASSSGAGIAYEQYF NA TRBJ2-7 15 NA TRBV5-6
TGCGCCAGCAGCTTAGGGGGCGGGACTACATACCAAGAGACCCAGTACTTC CASSLGGGTTYQETQYF NA TRBJ2-5 17 NA TRBV5-1
TGTGCCAGCAGCCAAGACTCGTGGGTCCCTGGCCACACCGGTTTGTGGTACGAGCAGTACTTC CASSQDSWVPGHTGLWYEQYF NA TRBJ2-7 21 few TRBV14
TGTGCCAGCAGTGAAGCATACAGCTTCGTGAACACTGAAGCTTTCTTT CASSEAYSFVNTEAFF NA TRBJ1-1 16 few TRBV6-1
TGCGCCAGCAGCCAAGATAGTACCCTACGGGGCTATGGCTACACCTTC CASSQDSTLRGYGYTF NA TRBJ1-2 16 NA TRBV4-1
TGTGCCATCACCAGGTTGGGGACAGGGGTCGATGAGCAGTTCTTC CAITRLGTGVDEQFF TRBD1 TRBJ2-1 15 NA TRBV10-3
TGTGCCAGCAGCCCAGTTTGGGACTGGTCTAGCACAGATACGCAGTATTTT CASSPVWDWSSTDTQYF NA TRBJ2-3 17 NA TRBV7-4
TGTGCCAGCAGCTTAGGCAGCGGGGAGTACCAAGAGACCCAGTACTTC CASSLGSGEYQETQYF TRBD2 TRBJ2-5 16 NA TRBV7-9